These T cell receptor beta chains were read from a single sample in a study of T cell repertoires in cytomegalovirus infection. Each CDR3 protein gets one entry after TCRdb re-called the reads with MiXCR. The repertoire has approximately 1,000,000 distinct CDR3 sequences, around 30% of them found once; the top ten carry more than 12%. Antigen specificity for these receptors is unknown. Here the sequenced sample was cultured CD8+ T cells from PBMCs, taken from culture after CMV antigen stimulation. The receptors originated from a human donor in good health (CMV status not recorded). Some clones in this sample may be carry-over from other donors' samples. Both conserved end residues are part of each CDR3. D genes are given only for firm matches. Where a row states a size, it is once, few, many or the class of an expanded clone; other rows omit it.

clone_size	j_call	v_call	d_call	cdr3_aa	cdr3_nt
many	TRBJ2-7	TRBV7-6	TRBD1	CASSPGTGPREQYF	TGTGCCAGCAGCCCTGGGACAGGTCCTCGCGAGCAGTACTTC
.	TRBJ2-3	TRBV20-1	.	CSARDDSDISTDTQYF	TGCAGTGCTAGAGATGATAGCGATATTAGCACAGATACGCAGTATTTT
.	TRBJ2-5	TRBV28	TRBD2	CASSSLVGAGALYQETQYF	TGTGCCAGCAGTTCCCTGGTTGGAGCGGGGGCCTTGTACCAAGAGACCCAGTACTTC
.	TRBJ1-3	TRBV6-5	TRBD1	CASSYRGPGNTIYF	TGTGCCAGCAGTTACAGGGGGCCCGGAAACACCATATATTTT
few	TRBJ1-4	TRBV2	TRBD1	CASSEREGQFATNEKLFF	TGTGCCAGCAGTGAACGGGAGGGACAGTTTGCAACTAATGAAAAACTGTTTTTT
many	TRBJ2-1	TRBV29-1	TRBD1	CSVETGEQFF	TGCAGCGTAGAGACAGGGGAGCAGTTCTTC
many	TRBJ2-1	TRBV6-6	TRBD2	CASSYLGGADEQFF	TGTGCCAGCAGTTACCTCGGGGGGGCAGATGAGCAGTTCTTC
few	TRBJ2-5	TRBV6-5	TRBD2	CASSYFGLAETQYF	TGTGCCAGCAGTTACTTCGGACTAGCGGAGACCCAGTACTTC
.	TRBJ1-2	TRBV7-6	.	CASSPTGSLFYGYTF	TGTGCCAGCAGCCCTACAGGGTCTCTATTCTATGGCTACACCTTC
.	TRBJ2-1	TRBV10-1	TRBD1	CASSRDRGLHNEQFF	TGCGCCAGCAGTAGAGACAGGGGGCTACACAATGAGCAGTTCTTC